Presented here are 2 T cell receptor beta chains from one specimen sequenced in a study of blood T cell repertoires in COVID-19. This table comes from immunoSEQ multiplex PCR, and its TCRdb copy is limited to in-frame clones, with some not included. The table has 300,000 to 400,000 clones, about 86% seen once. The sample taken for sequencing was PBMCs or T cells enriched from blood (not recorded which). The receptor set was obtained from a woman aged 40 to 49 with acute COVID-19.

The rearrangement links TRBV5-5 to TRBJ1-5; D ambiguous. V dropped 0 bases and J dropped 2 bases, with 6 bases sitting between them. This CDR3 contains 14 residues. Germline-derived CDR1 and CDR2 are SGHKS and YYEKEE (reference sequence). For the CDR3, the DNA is TGTGCCAGCAGCTTGGTAGTCGGCAATCAGCCCCAGCATTTT. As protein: CASSLVVGNQPQHF.

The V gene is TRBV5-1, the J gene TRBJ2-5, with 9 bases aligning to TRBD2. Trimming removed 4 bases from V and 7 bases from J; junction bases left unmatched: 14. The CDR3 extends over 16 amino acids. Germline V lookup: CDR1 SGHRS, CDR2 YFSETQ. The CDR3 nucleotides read TGCGCCAGCAGCCCAGACGCAGCGGGGGGTATTGCGACCCAGTACTTC. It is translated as CASSPDAAGGIATQYF. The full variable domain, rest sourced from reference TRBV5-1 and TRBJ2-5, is KAGVTQTPRYLIKTRGQQVTLSCSPISGHRSVSWYQQTPGQGLQFLFEYFSETQRNKGNFPGRFSGRQFSNSRSEMNVSTLELGDSALYLCASSPDAAGGIATQYFGPGTRLLVL.